The 27 T cell receptor beta chains presented below share a single source sample, sequenced in a study of blood T cell repertoires in COVID-19. Here immunoSEQ multiplex PCR was the method, and the copy in TCRdb shows in-frame clones only, minus some. This table has 150,000 to 250,000 clones, more than 65% appearing once. What was sequenced was PBMCs or T cells enriched from blood (not recorded which). Receptors were obtained from a man aged 35-49 years who had recovered from COVID-19.

This chain links TRBV28 with TRBJ1-5; TRBD1 might be the D (5 bases). Germline loops: CDR1 MDHEN, CDR2 SYDVKM. V was clipped by 2 bases and J by 4 bases, with 9 bases between them. The CDR3 is made up of 14 amino acids. The CDR3 here is CASSLGHRNQPQHF. CDR3 DNA sequence: TGTGCCAGCAGTTTAGGACACCGTAATCAGCCCCAGCATTTT.

The chain links TRBV16 to TRBJ2-1, with TRBD2 identical over 9 bases. Germline V gene data show CDR1 as KGHSY and CDR2 as FQNENV. V shed 4 bases, J shed 2 bases, and the junction held 6 bases outside the gene matches. This CDR3 has 16 residues. CDR3: CASSPRSGGPYNEQFF. The CDR3 nucleotides are TGTGCCAGCAGCCCCCGTAGCGGGGGCCCCTACAATGAGCAGTTCTTC.

CDR3 sequence: CASSQDGGETQYF. The CDR3 region has the DNA TGTGCCAGCAGCCAAGATGGAGGAGAGACCCAGTACTTC. The V call is TRBV4-2, the J call TRBJ2-5, with D maybe TRBD2 (5 bases). The V gene's germline CDR1 is LGHNA and CDR2 YNFKEQ. V was cut by 0 bases and J by 4 bases, with 6 bases left in between. The CDR3 consists of 13 residues.

Of note for this clone: Germline is not matched at one junction end, which may reflect a read error. This chain joins TRBV6-1 and TRBJ1-2; no definite D call. CDR1 and CDR2 (germline): MNHNS, SASEGT. The CDR3 totals 14 residues. CDR3 nucleotides: TGTGCCAGCAGTGAAGTGTCGCGGCGGTATGGCTGCACCTTC. Translating gives CASSEVSRRYGCTF.

The chain has TRBV28 and TRBJ2-4; TRBD1 agrees at 8 bases. V gave up 6 bases and J gave up 6 bases; unmatched junction bases: 4. The CDR3 runs 13 residues. Germline CDR1 and CDR2: MDHEN and SYDVKM. The chain's CDR3 is CASRLDRANIQYF. DNA for the CDR3: TGTGCCAGCAGACTGGACAGGGCAAACATTCAGTACTTC.

This sequence joins TRBV4-1 and TRBJ2-7; unclear D gene. Trimming left V 1 base short and J 2 bases short, with 12 bases between. The CDR3 has 15 amino acids. CDR1 and CDR2 (germline): MGHRA, YSYEKL. The DNA for the CDR3 is TGCGCCAGCAGCCAAGGTCGGTCCTCCGCCTACGAGCAGTACTTC. Residues: CASSQGRSSAYEQYF.

J is TRBJ2-1 and V is TRBV19; D might be TRBD2 (6 bases). CDR3 length equals 14 residues. The germline gives CDR1 LNHDA, CDR2 SQIVND (reference sequence). V lost 5 bases, J lost 8 bases, and 16 bases lay in between. CDR3 nucleotide sequence: TGTGCCAGTAGTCCGAACGGAGGGGTCGATGAGCAGTTCTTC. It yields the protein CASSPNGGVDEQFF.

CDR3 sequence: CASSYSDRTYGYTF. In DNA, the CDR3 is TGTGCCAGCAGTTACTCCGACAGGACATACGGCTACACCTTC. The chain has TRBV6-2 or TRBV6-3 and TRBJ1-2; possibly TRBD1 for D (6 bases). Trimming shortened V by 0 bases and J by 8 bases, and 13 bases separated the two germline ends. Germline values: CDR1 MNHEY, CDR2 SVGEGT. The CDR3 runs 14 residues.

The rearrangement uses TRBV7-2 and TRBJ2-7, with D possibly being TRBD1 (5 bases). The ends were cut back, 1 base at V and 9 bases at J, with 16 bases in the middle. In germline, CDR1 is SGHTA, CDR2 FQGNSA. The CDR3 is made up of 14 amino acids. CDR3: CASSLEGGRVAQYF. The CDR3 coding sequence is TGTGCCAGCAGCTTAGAGGGCGGCAGGGTTGCGCAGTACTTC.

The chain couples TRBV9 to TRBJ1-1; no firm D call. This CDR3 has 14 amino acids. With 2 bases removed from V and 6 bases from J, the gap between germline ends came to 14 bases. In germline, CDR1 is SGDLS, CDR2 YYNGEE. The CDR3 here is CASSVDQDIAEAFF. The CDR3 nucleotides read TGTGCCAGCAGCGTGGATCAGGATATCGCTGAAGCTTTCTTT.

The rearrangement links TRBV7-9 to TRBJ1-1, with 12 bases lining up with TRBD1. This CDR3 spans 16 amino acids. Germline CDR1 SEHNR, CDR2 FQNEAQ (reference sequence). With V trimmed by 4 bases and J by 4 bases, 7 bases remained unmatched. DNA for the CDR3: TGTGCCAGCAGCTCTGCCGGGACAGGGGGCCTCACTGAAGCTTTCTTT. Encoded protein: CASSSAGTGGLTEAFF. The full variable domain, with the rest looked up from reference TRBV7-9 and TRBJ1-1, is DTGVSQNPRHKITKRGQNVTFRCDPISEHNRLYWYRQTLGQGPEFLTYFQNEAQLEKSRLLSDRFSAERPKGSFSTLEIQRTEQGDSAMYLCASSSAGTGGLTEAFFGQGTRLTVV.

This clone has just one count. This rearrangement joins TRBV5-1 to TRBJ1-1, with D possibly matching TRBD1 (6 bases). This CDR3 is 15 amino acids long. Trimming removed 0 bases from V and 1 base from J, with 10 bases in between. CDR1 is SGHRS, CDR2 YFSETQ, per germline. CDR3: CASSLAGTQNTEAFF. The DNA for the CDR3 is TGCGCCAGCAGCTTGGCCGGGACACAGAACACTGAAGCTTTCTTT.

The J gene is TRBJ1-2, the V gene TRBV2, with 8 bases aligning to TRBD1. V lost 6 bases, J lost 2 bases, and 5 bases stayed unmatched. In germline, CDR1 is SNHLY, CDR2 FYNNEI. The CDR3 sequence is 14 residues long. Here the CDR3 reads CASSARQGNYGYTF. The CDR3 region has the DNA TGTGCCAGCAGCGCCCGACAGGGGAACTATGGCTACACCTTC.

The chain couples TRBV27 to TRBJ1-2; D uncertain. The ends were cut back, 5 bases at V and 4 bases at J, with 17 bases in the middle. CDR3 size: 15 residues. In germline, CDR1 is MNHEY, CDR2 SMNVEV (reference sequence). This chain's CDR3 is CASSPHVADTYGYTF. The DNA of the CDR3 is TGTGCCAGCAGTCCCCATGTGGCAGATACCTATGGCTACACCTTC.

The rearrangement joins TRBV19 to TRBJ1-1; D is undetermined. Trimming stripped 2 bases from V and 2 bases from J, with 6 bases between. Per germline, CDR1 LNHDA and CDR2 SQIVND (reference sequence). The CDR3 is made up of 13 amino acids. The CDR3 spells CASSINRNTEAFF. CDR3 DNA sequence: TGTGCCAGTAGTATAAACAGAAACACTGAAGCTTTCTTT. Variable domain in full (rest from reference TRBV19 and TRBJ1-1): DGGITQSPKYLFRKEGQNVTLSCEQNLNHDAMYWYRQDPGQGLRLIYYSQIVNDFQKGDIAEGYSVSREKKESFPLTVTSAQKNPTAFYLCASSINRNTEAFFGQGTRLTVV.

The chain carries TRBV30 and TRBJ1-1; 8 bases are shared with TRBD1. Per germline, CDR1 GTSNPN and CDR2 SVGIG (reference sequence). The CDR3 covers 14 residues. V was pared by 7 bases and J by 5 bases, with 12 bases of the junction left unmatched. The CDR3 DNA is TGTGCCTCCAGGGGGACAGGATGGGGTACTGAAGCTTTCTTT. Encoded protein: CASRGTGWGTEAFF. The full variable domain, completed using reference TRBV30 and TRBJ1-1, is SQTIHQWPATLVQPVGSPLSLECTVEGTSNPNLYWYRQAAGRGLQLLFYSVGIGQISSEVPQNLSASRPQDRQFILSSKKLLLSDSGFYLCASRGTGWGTEAFFGQGTRLTVV.

The V call is TRBV29-1, the J call TRBJ1-1; weak D call: TRBD1 (5 bases). In germline, CDR1 is SQVTM, CDR2 ANQGSEA. V lost 3 bases to trimming and J lost 0 bases, with 5 bases between them. This CDR3 spans 12 amino acids. The CDR3 reads CSVETVNTEAFF. For the CDR3, the DNA is TGCAGCGTTGAGACAGTGAACACTGAAGCTTTCTTT.

The gene calls are TRBV6-5 and TRBJ2-7; TRBD1 matches 8 bases. V dropped 6 bases and J dropped 5; count of bases not matched to a gene: 9. Germline assignment: CDR1 MNHEY and CDR2 SVGAGI. The CDR3 is made up of 14 amino acids. In DNA, the CDR3 is TGTGCCAGCAGCGTCGGGGACAGGCGGGACGAGCAGTACTTC. Its protein product is CASSVGDRRDEQYF.

The chain links TRBV15 to TRBJ1-2; 7 bases agree with TRBD1. The trim removed 7 bases at V and 4 bases at J, leaving 15 bases unmatched. This CDR3 contains 16 residues. The V gene's germline CDR1 is LNHNV and CDR2 YYDKDF (reference sequence). The CDR3 DNA is TGTGCCACCAACTCGGGGCGAGGGGGCGGCTTCTATGGCTACACCTTC. It translates to CATNSGRGGGFYGYTF.

This chain's CDR3 is CASSQEGHARDTIYF. CDR3 DNA: TGTGCCAGCAGCCAAGAGGGGCACGCTCGGGACACCATATATTTT. The J gene is TRBJ1-3, the V gene TRBV3-1 (or the pseudogene TRBV3-2), with a tentative D call TRBD1 (5 bases). CDR3 length: 15 residues. Germline V lookup: CDR1 LGHDT, CDR2 YNNKEL (reference sequence). Trimming shortened V by 0 bases and J by 8 bases, and 14 bases separated the two germline ends.

The gene calls are TRBV19 and TRBJ1-2; unclear D gene. V lost 3 bases to trimming and J lost 7 bases, with 12 bases between them. Germline values: CDR1 LNHDA, CDR2 SQIVND (reference sequence). The CDR3 is 13 amino acids. The CDR3 sequence is CASSIARRSGYTF. The CDR3 DNA reads TGTGCCAGTAGTATTGCCCGGAGGAGTGGCTACACCTTC.

The genes are TRBV4-2 and TRBJ1-2; D perhaps matches TRBD1 (5 bases). The CDR3 consists of 16 residues. Trimming removed 0 bases from V and 1 base from J, with 12 bases in between. Germline V gene data show CDR1 as LGHNA and CDR2 as YNFKEQ. CDR3 nucleotide sequence: TGTGCCAGCAGCCAAGAGGGGACTCGGGGTAACTATGGCTACACCTTC. Translating gives CASSQEGTRGNYGYTF.

The CDR3 reads CASSLGAGTGAFATNEKLFF. Here the CDR3 DNA reads TGCGCCAGCAGCTTGGGTGCGGGGACAGGGGCCTTTGCAACTAATGAAAAACTGTTTTTT. The V gene is TRBV5-1, the J gene TRBJ1-4, with 10 bases matching TRBD1. This CDR3 comprises 20 residues. The germline gives CDR1 SGHRS, CDR2 YFSETQ. V was clipped by 0 bases and J by 0 bases; unmatched bases: 11.

This chain uses TRBV6-1 with TRBJ1-5, with no clear D. The germline V gene encodes CDR1 MNHNS and CDR2 SASEGT. V was pared by 7 bases and J by 7 bases, with 11 bases between. The CDR3 runs 12 residues. The CDR3 coding sequence is TGTGCCAGCACCGAAGCTAGACAGCCCCAGCATTTT. Protein sequence: CASTEARQPQHF.

The chain recombines TRBV30 with TRBJ1-2; D is uncertain. CDR1 is GTSNPN, CDR2 SVGIG, per germline (reference sequence). There are 13 residues in the CDR3. V gave up 8 bases and J gave up 0 bases, with 13 bases separating them. The CDR3 sequence is CAISGAPNYGYTF. The CDR3 coding sequence is TGTGCCATCTCGGGTGCCCCTAACTATGGCTACACCTTC.

The V and J genes are TRBV12-5 and TRBJ1-2, with D uncertain. Trimming removed 7 bases from V and 8 bases from J, with 14 bases in between. This CDR3 comprises 12 residues. The germline V gene has CDR1 LGHNT and CDR2 FRNRAP. Here the CDR3 DNA reads TGTGCTAGTGCCCCCGATCGAGGAGGCTACACCTTC. Translation: CASAPDRGGYTF.

V and J are TRBV28 and TRBJ1-5; 9 bases are a match to TRBD1. The length of the CDR3 is 15 residues. In germline, CDR1 is MDHEN, CDR2 SYDVKM. With V trimmed by 4 bases and J by 6 bases, 7 bases remained unmatched. The CDR3 DNA follows: TGTGCCAGCAGTTACAGGGGGCTGCCGGGTCAGCCCCAGCATTTT. Protein: CASSYRGLPGQPQHF.